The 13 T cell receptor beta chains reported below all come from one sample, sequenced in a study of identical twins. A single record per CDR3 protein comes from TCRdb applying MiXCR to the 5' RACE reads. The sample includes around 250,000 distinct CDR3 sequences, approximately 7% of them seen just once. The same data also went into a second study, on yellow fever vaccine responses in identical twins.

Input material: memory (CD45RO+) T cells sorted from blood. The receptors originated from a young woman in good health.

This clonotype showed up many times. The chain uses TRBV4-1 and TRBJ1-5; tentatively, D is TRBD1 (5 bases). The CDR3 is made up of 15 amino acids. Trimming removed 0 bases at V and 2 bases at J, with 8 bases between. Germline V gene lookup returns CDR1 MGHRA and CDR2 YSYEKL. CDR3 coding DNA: TGCGCCAGCAGCCAAGATTGGGGGGGCAATCAGCCCCAGCATTTT. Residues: CASSQDWGGNQPQHF.

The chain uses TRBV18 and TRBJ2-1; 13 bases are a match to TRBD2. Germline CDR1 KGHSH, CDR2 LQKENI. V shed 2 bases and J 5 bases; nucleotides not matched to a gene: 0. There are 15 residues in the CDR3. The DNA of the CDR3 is TGTGCCAGCTCACCAACTAGCGGGAGGGACAATGAGCAGTTCTTC. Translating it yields CASSPTSGRDNEQFF.

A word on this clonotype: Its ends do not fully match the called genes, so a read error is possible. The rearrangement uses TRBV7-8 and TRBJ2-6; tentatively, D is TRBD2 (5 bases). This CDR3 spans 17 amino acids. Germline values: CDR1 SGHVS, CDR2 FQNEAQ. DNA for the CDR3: TGTGCCATCAGCTCCGGACTGCTCTTCTCTGGGGCCAACGTCCTGACTTTC. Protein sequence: CAISSGLLFSGANVLTF.

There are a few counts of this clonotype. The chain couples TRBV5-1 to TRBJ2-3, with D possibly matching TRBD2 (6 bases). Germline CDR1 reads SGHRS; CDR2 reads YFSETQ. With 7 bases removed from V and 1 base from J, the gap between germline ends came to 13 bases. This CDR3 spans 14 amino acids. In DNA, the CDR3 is TGCGCCAGCGGTCGGGACTCGGGCACAGATACGCAGTATTTT. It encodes CASGRDSGTDTQYF.

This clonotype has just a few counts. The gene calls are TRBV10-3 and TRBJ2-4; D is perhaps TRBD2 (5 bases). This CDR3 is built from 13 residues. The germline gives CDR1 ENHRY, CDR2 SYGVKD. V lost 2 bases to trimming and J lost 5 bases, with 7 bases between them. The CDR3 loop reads CAISEGGENIQYF. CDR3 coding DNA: TGTGCCATCAGTGAGGGAGGCGAAAACATTCAGTACTTC.

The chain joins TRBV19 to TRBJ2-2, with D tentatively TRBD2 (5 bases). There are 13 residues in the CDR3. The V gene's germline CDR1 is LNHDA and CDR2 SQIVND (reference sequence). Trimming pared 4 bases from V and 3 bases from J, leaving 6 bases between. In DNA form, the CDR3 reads TGTGCCAGTAGTAGGGAGTACACCGGGGAGCTGTTTTTT. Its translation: CASSREYTGELFF.

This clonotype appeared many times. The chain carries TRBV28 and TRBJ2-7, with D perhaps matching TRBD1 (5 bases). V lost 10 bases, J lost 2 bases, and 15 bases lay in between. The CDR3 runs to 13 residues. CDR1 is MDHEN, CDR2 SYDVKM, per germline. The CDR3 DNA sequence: TGTGCCACGAGCAAAGGGGCGGCCTACGAGCAGTACTTC. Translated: CATSKGAAYEQYF.

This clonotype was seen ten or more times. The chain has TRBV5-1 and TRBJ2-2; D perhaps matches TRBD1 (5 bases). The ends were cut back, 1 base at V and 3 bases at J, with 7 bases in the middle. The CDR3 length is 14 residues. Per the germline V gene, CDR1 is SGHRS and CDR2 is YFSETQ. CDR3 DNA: TGCGCCAGCAGCTTGCAGGGATACACCGGGGAGCTGTTTTTT. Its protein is CASSLQGYTGELFF. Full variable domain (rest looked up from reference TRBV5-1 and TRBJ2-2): KAGVTQTPRYLIKTRGQQVTLSCSPISGHRSVSWYQQTPGQGLQFLFEYFSETQRNKGNFPGRFSGRQFSNSRSEMNVSTLELGDSALYLCASSLQGYTGELFFGEGSRLTVL.

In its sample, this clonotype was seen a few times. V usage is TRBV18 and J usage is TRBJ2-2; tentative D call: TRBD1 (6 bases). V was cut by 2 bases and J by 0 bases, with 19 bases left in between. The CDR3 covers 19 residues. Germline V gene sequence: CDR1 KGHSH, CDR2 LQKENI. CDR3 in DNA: TGTGCCAGCTCACCAAATCAATTTCAGGGGTCGACGAACACCGGGGAGCTGTTTTTT. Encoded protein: CASSPNQFQGSTNTGELFF.

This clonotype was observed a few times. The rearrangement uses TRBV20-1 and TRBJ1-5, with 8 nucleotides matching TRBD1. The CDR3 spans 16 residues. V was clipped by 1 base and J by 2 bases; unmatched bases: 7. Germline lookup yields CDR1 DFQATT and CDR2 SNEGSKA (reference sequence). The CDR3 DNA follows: TGCAGTGCTAGAGGGCAGGGGGCGCAGGGCAATCAGCCCCAGCATTTT. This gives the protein CSARGQGAQGNQPQHF.

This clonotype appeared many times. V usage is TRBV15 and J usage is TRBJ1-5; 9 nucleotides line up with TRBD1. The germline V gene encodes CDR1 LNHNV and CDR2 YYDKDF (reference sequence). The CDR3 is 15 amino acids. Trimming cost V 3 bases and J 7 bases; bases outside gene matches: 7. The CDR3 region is CATSSWDREGQPQHF. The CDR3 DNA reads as TGTGCCACCAGCAGCTGGGACAGGGAAGGACAGCCCCAGCATTTT.

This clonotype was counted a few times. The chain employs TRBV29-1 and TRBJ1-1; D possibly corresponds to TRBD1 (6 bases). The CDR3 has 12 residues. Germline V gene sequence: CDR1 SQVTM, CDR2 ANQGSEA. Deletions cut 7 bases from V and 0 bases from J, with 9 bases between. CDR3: CSAGQLNTEAFF. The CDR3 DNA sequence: TGCAGCGCCGGACAGCTGAACACTGAAGCTTTCTTT.

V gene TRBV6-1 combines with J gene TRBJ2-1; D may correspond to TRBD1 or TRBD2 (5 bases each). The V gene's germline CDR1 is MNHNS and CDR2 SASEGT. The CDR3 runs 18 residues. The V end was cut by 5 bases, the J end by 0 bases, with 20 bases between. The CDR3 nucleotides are TGTGCCAGCAGTAAACACCCCGGGACGGAGAGCTCCTACAATGAGCAGTTCTTC. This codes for CASSKHPGTESSYNEQFF.